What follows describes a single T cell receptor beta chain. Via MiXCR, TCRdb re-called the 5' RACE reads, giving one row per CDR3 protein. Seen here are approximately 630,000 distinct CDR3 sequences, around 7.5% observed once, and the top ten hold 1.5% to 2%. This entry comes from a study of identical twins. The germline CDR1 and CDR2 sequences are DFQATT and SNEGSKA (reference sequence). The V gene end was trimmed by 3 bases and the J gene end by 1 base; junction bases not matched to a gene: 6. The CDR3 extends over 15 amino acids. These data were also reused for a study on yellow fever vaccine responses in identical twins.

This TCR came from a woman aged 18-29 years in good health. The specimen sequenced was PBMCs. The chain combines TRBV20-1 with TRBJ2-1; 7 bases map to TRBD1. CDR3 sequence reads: CSARGTAWSYNEQFF. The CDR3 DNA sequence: TGCAGTGCTAGGGGGACAGCCTGGTCCTACAATGAGCAGTTCTTC.